These 3 T cell receptor beta chains came from one sample sequenced in a study of neurological immune-mediated disorders. A single record per CDR3 protein comes from TCRdb applying MiXCR to the 5' RACE reads. This table has about 74,000 distinct CDR3 sequences, 5.2% appearing once. The sample comprised PBMCs. Source of these receptors: a man between 18 and 35 years old with multiple sclerosis.

This clonotype was counted at least ten times. This chain connects TRBV7-3 to TRBJ2-1; TRBD1 matches 12 bases. This CDR3 has 15 residues. The germline V gene has CDR1 SGHTA and CDR2 FQGTGA. With V trimmed by 3 bases and J by 4 bases, 1 base remained unmatched. The DNA of the CDR3 is TGTGCCAGCAGCTTGGGACAGGGGGCTTACAATGAGCAGTTCTTC. Amino acids: CASSLGQGAYNEQFF.

Ten or more counts support this clonotype. The chain carries TRBV7-2 and TRBJ2-7; 12 positions match TRBD2. This CDR3 region has 16 residues. CDR1 is SGHTA and CDR2 is FQGNSA in the germline V gene. Losses at the gene ends were 5 bases for V and 6 bases for J; bases not matched to a gene: 11. As DNA, the CDR3 is TGTGCCAGCAGCCCAACGCCGACTAGCGGGAGACTCGAGCAGTACTTC. Translating gives CASSPTPTSGRLEQYF. Full variable domain (outside the CDR3, taken from reference TRBV7-2 and TRBJ2-7): GAGVSQSPSNKVTEKGKDVELRCDPISGHTALYWYRQSLGQGLEFLIYFQGNSAPDKSGLPSDRFSAERTGGSVSTLTIQRTQQEDSAVYLCASSPTPTSGRLEQYFGPGTRLTVT.

This clonotype showed up many times. V and J are TRBV20-1 and TRBJ1-1, with TRBD1 matching over 7 bases. V was pared by 0 bases and J by 5 bases, with 9 bases of the junction left unmatched. The CDR3 is 15 amino acids. Germline V gene data show CDR1 as DFQATT and CDR2 as SNEGSKA (reference sequence). The CDR3 coding sequence is TGCAGTGCTAGAGACGTCAGGGGGATAGGTACTGAAGCTTTCTTT. Translating gives CSARDVRGIGTEAFF.